The clone carrying this TCR beta chain was seen at least ten times. Its target is not known. Attached unique molecular identifiers marked individual cDNA molecules. Each CDR3 protein is one row after TCRdb ran MiXCR on the 5' RACE reads. Altogether roughly 120,000 distinct CDR3 sequences are present, over 9.5% being singletons, with the ten largest covering approximately 3.5%. This sample was taken from a study of early T cells in non-severe SARS-CoV-2 infection. Turning to the study itself: Sequencing of bulk RNA from unsorted whole blood was done, without chain pairing.

Study-level results: Using VDJdb, the matching emphasized anti-spike CD8 responses while missing private and CD4 specificities.

V was clipped by 5 bases and J by 0 bases, with 11 bases between them. Germline V gives CDR1 SGHVS, CDR2 FNYEAQ. The CDR3 sequence is 14 residues long. The TCR was taken from an adult who was a healthcare worker with PCR-confirmed SARS-CoV-2 infection or an uninfected control (not recorded which). This material consisted of whole blood, taken at baseline. The V and J genes are TRBV7-6 and TRBJ2-7, with D perhaps matching TRBD1 or TRBD2 (6 bases each). In DNA form, the CDR3 reads TGTGCCAGCAGCCAACAGGGACTCTCCTACGAGCAGTACTTC. Translated, it gives CASSQQGLSYEQYF.